The TCR beta chain described here comes from a study of blood T cell repertoires in COVID-19. Trimming removed 4 bases from V and 10 bases from J; junction bases left unmatched: 10. The CDR3 length is 15 residues. CDR1 is WNHNN, CDR2 SYGVQD, per germline (reference sequence). Self-reported history from a screening survey and questionnaire set each donor's cohort. Libraries were prepared by immunoSEQ multiplex PCR; TCRdb keeps only in-frame clonotypes and omits some of them. The sample has roughly 200,000 clones, 85% seen once. V usage is TRBV10-1 and J usage is TRBJ2-1; 10 bases line up with TRBD2. This receptor was taken from a man aged 40-49 years who had recovered from COVID-19. What was sequenced was PBMCs or T cells enriched from blood (not recorded which). CDR3 protein: CASSAGASGSSEQFF. Here the CDR3 DNA reads TGCGCCAGCAGTGCGGGGGCTAGCGGGAGCTCGGAGCAGTTCTTC.